What follows are 23 T cell receptor beta chains derived from one specimen sequenced in a study of OX40 agonist ivuxolimab in advanced cancers. The table came from immunoSEQ multiplex PCR; TCRdb's copy has only in-frame clones and leaves some out. The data contain about 32,000 clones, about 83% of them singletons. Sequenced here: CD4+ or CD8+ T cells sorted from blood, sampled in a trial of the OX40 agonist ivuxolimab. The origin of the receptors is an adult with an advanced solid tumor such as melanoma, head and neck, liver or kidney cancer.

This sequence joins TRBV15 and TRBJ2-7; TRBD1 aligns across 9 bases. The CDR3 covers 14 residues. Germline assignment: CDR1 LNHNV and CDR2 YYDKDF (reference sequence). V lost 3 bases to trimming and J lost 6 bases; unmatched junction nucleotides: 6. CDR3 protein: CATSSGTGISEQYF. As DNA, the CDR3 is TGTGCCACCAGCAGTGGGACAGGGATTTCCGAGCAGTACTTC.

The V gene is TRBV5-6, the J gene TRBJ1-2; TRBD1 agrees at 7 bases. The CDR3 is 15 amino acids. The V segment lost 0 bases and the J segment 4 bases; nucleotides outside the gene matches: 6. Germline V gene lookup returns CDR1 SGHDT and CDR2 YYEEEE. The CDR3 protein is CASSLGQGVFYGYTF. The DNA for the CDR3 is TGTGCCAGCAGCTTGGGCCAGGGGGTCTTCTATGGCTACACCTTC.

The rearrangement uses TRBV9 and TRBJ1-3; possible D gene TRBD1, 5 bases. The CDR3 spans 15 residues. Germline V gives CDR1 SGDLS, CDR2 YYNGEE. The germline V and J ends were trimmed by 0 bases and 4 bases, with 11 bases remaining between them. DNA of the CDR3: TGTGCCAGCAGCGTAGAGAGAGGGACCGGAAACACCATATATTTT. Protein sequence: CASSVERGTGNTIYF. Together with reference TRBV9 and TRBJ1-3, the CDR3 gives the full variable domain: DSGVTQTPKHLITATGQRVTLRCSPRSGDLSVYWYQQSLDQGLQFLIQYYNGEERAKGNILERFSAQQFPDLHSELNLSSLELGDSALYFCASSVERGTGNTIYFGEGSWLTVV.

The chain recombines TRBV11-3 with TRBJ2-1; D call uncertain. Trimming took 5 bases from V and 1 from J, leaving 12 bases between them. Germline V gene sequence: CDR1 SGHNT, CDR2 YENEEA. The CDR3 has 15 residues. The CDR3 loop is CASSPELGSYNEQFF. DNA of the CDR3: TGTGCCAGCAGCCCGGAACTCGGATCCTACAATGAGCAGTTCTTC.

This rearrangement joins TRBV5-1 to TRBJ2-7; 7 nucleotides line up with TRBD2. CDR3 size: 15 residues. J gave up 0 bases and V 0 bases, and 3 bases lay outside the gene matches. Germline V lookup: CDR1 SGHRS, CDR2 YFSETQ. The CDR3 region has the DNA TGCGCCAGCAGCTTGGCTCGGGAGGCCTCCTACGAGCAGTACTTC. This gives the protein CASSLAREASYEQYF.

This chain joins TRBV6-4 and TRBJ2-3; D might be TRBD1 or TRBD2, each matching 5 bases. Between the trimmed V and J ends, which lost 4 bases and 4 bases, there was a span of 15 bases. Germline values: CDR1 MRHNA, CDR2 SNTAGT. The CDR3 has 15 amino acids. CDR3 sequence (DNA): TGTGCCAGCAGTGCGGAAGGTGGGACCTCAGATACGCAGTATTTT. It is translated as CASSAEGGTSDTQYF.

This clone was counted at least ten times. J is TRBJ2-1 and V is TRBV7-3; D unresolved. The CDR3 contains 14 residues. In germline, CDR1 is SGHTA, CDR2 FQGTGA. V was pared by 0 bases and J by 8 bases, with 11 bases between. The CDR3 DNA reads as TGTGCCAGCAGCTTAACGGGATTAGGCGATGAGCAGTTCTTC. It codes for CASSLTGLGDEQFF.

This chain connects TRBV28 to TRBJ2-5; D may correspond to TRBD1 or TRBD2 (5 bases each). Trimming shortened V by 6 bases and J by 2 bases, and 16 bases separated the two germline ends. The CDR3 totals 15 residues. Germline assignment: CDR1 MDHEN and CDR2 SYDVKM. The CDR3 spells CASSPGPGEQETQYF. The CDR3 region has the DNA TGTGCCAGCAGCCCGGGACCCGGCGAACAAGAGACCCAGTACTTC.

The chain has TRBV6-5 and TRBJ2-7, with D maybe TRBD1 (6 bases). Germline V lookup: CDR1 MNHEY, CDR2 SVGAGI. The CDR3 covers 14 residues. Trimming took 0 bases from V and 4 from J, leaving 10 bases between them. The CDR3 here is CASSYSTGTYEQYF. CDR3 DNA: TGTGCCAGCAGTTACTCGACAGGTACTTACGAGCAGTACTTC.

V is TRBV21-1 and J is TRBJ2-7; the D call of TRBD2 is as the table states it, not checked on the DNA. TRBV21-1 is recorded as a pseudogene. This CDR3 has 15 residues. The CDR3 here is CASSRGLAGTHEQYF. CDR3 nucleotide sequence: TGTGCCAGCAGCAGGGGACTAGCGGGGACCCACGAGCAGTACTTC.

V and J are TRBV5-1 and TRBJ2-1, with TRBD2 matching over 13 bases. The CDR3 runs to 15 residues. Germline values: CDR1 SGHRS, CDR2 YFSETQ. J was trimmed by 8 bases and V by 4 bases; bases with no gene match: 6. The CDR3 protein is CASSLLAGGPDEQFF. The CDR3 region has the DNA TGCGCCAGCAGCCTACTAGCGGGAGGGCCCGATGAGCAGTTCTTC.

The genes are TRBV5-1 and TRBJ2-2, with a tentative D call TRBD1 (5 bases). V shed 0 bases and J shed 4 bases, with 7 bases lying between them. Germline V CDR1 and CDR2: SGHRS, YFSETQ. The CDR3 is 14 residues long. In nucleotides, the CDR3 is TGCGCCAGCAGCTTGGTTAGGGGCACCGGGGAGCTGTTTTTT. This codes for CASSLVRGTGELFF.

This clone was picked up one time. At the DNA level, this CDR3 is encoded by other sequences in the same sample as well. This rearrangement joins TRBV7-6 to TRBJ2-5; the D gene is possibly TRBD2 (7 bases). CDR3 length equals 16 residues. V gave up 5 bases and J gave up 2 bases, with 18 bases separating them. The germline gives CDR1 SGHVS, CDR2 FNYEAQ. For the CDR3, the DNA is TGTGCCAGCAGCGCTCGACTAGCAGGGGAGCAAGAGACCCAGTACTTC. This translates into CASSARLAGEQETQYF.

The gene calls are TRBV4-2 and TRBJ2-2; D is undetermined. The V end was cut by 2 bases, the J end by 0 bases, with 25 bases between. The CDR3 is 21 amino acids. Per germline, CDR1 LGHNA and CDR2 YNFKEQ. DNA for the CDR3: TGTGCCAGCAGCCAACCCTCTGTCATAGCCAAAACCCCTTCGAACACCGGGGAGCTGTTTTTT. It encodes CASSQPSVIAKTPSNTGELFF.

The J gene is TRBJ2-7, the V gene TRBV7-8; 7 bases are a match to TRBD1. Germline V gene lookup returns CDR1 SGHVS and CDR2 FQNEAQ. This CDR3 has 15 amino acids. V was clipped by 5 bases and J by 0 bases; unmatched bases: 7. The CDR3 loop reads CASSANRGPSYEQYF. As DNA, the CDR3 is TGTGCCAGCAGCGCCAACAGGGGCCCCTCCTACGAGCAGTACTTC.

This chain joins TRBV4-1 and TRBJ2-3; 9 positions agree with TRBD2. V was pared by 3 bases and J by 0 bases, with 4 bases of the junction left unmatched. Germline CDR1 reads MGHRA; CDR2 reads YSYEKL. This CDR3 spans 16 amino acids. Written as DNA, the CDR3 is TGCGCCAGCAGCCACCCTAGCGGGACGAGCACAGATACGCAGTATTTT. Translated, it gives CASSHPSGTSTDTQYF.

The chain recombines TRBV27 with TRBJ1-5; D is ambiguous. The V end was cut by 1 base, the J end by 7 bases, with 14 bases between. CDR3 length equals 15 residues. CDR1 is MNHEY, CDR2 SMNVEV, per germline (reference sequence). Here the CDR3 DNA reads TGTGCCAGCAGTTTATTGACTCCTTTGGGACAGCCCCAGCATTTT. It translates to CASSLLTPLGQPQHF.

The chain couples TRBV4-1 to TRBJ1-1; possible D gene TRBD1, 5 bases. This CDR3 is 14 amino acids long. CDR1 MGHRA and CDR2 YSYEKL come from the germline V gene. The ends were cut back, 1 base at V and 1 base at J, with 7 bases in the middle. The DNA for the CDR3 is TGCGCCAGCAGCCAAGGTGGGGGGAACACTGAAGCTTTCTTT. It translates to CASSQGGGNTEAFF.

In this sample, this clone turned up a few times. The chain uses TRBV7-9 and TRBJ1-5; weak D call: TRBD1 (5 bases). Trimming stripped 11 bases from V and 5 bases from J, with 19 bases between. CDR1 and CDR2 (germline): SEHNR, FQNEAQ (reference sequence). CDR3 length equals 14 residues. For the CDR3, the DNA is TGTGCCTGCGGGGGGACTGAACTTTATCAGCCCCAGCATTTT. This codes for CACGGTELYQPQHF.

V gene TRBV18 combines with J gene TRBJ2-7; TRBD2 aligns across 11 bases. V lost 2 bases and J lost 5; bases outside the gene matches: 8. The CDR3 is made up of 16 amino acids. CDR1 is KGHSH, CDR2 LQKENI, per germline. CDR3: CASSPRGLAAQDEQYF. The CDR3 DNA is TGTGCCAGCTCACCAAGGGGACTAGCGGCCCAGGACGAGCAGTACTTC.

The chain is built from TRBV5-1 and TRBJ1-1; 8 bases align to TRBD1. This CDR3 region has 16 residues. CDR1 and CDR2 from the germline V gene are SGHRS and YFSETQ. V was clipped by 0 bases and J by 2 bases; unmatched bases: 6. The CDR3 here is CASSLAGGPINTEAFF. Here the CDR3 DNA reads TGCGCCAGCAGCTTGGCAGGGGGCCCTATAAACACTGAAGCTTTCTTT.

This clone counts as medium-sized. The V call is TRBV5-1, the J call TRBJ2-1, with D uncertain. Deletions cut 3 bases from V and 2 bases from J, with 12 bases between. This CDR3 contains 15 residues. Per the germline V gene, CDR1 is SGHRS and CDR2 is YFSETQ. CDR3 DNA sequence: TGCGCCAGCAGCTCCCTGTCGAGTCCCTACAATGAGCAGTTCTTC. Translating gives CASSSLSSPYNEQFF.

This clone was found a few times. The chain is built from TRBV6-6 and TRBJ2-1; no definite D call. Between the trimmed V and J ends, which lost 2 bases and 0 bases, there was a span of 5 bases. The germline gives CDR1 MNHNY, CDR2 SVGAGI (reference sequence). The CDR3 spans 14 residues. Here the CDR3 DNA reads TGTGCCAGCAGTTACCTGAGCTCCTACAATGAGCAGTTCTTC. Its translation: CASSYLSSYNEQFF.